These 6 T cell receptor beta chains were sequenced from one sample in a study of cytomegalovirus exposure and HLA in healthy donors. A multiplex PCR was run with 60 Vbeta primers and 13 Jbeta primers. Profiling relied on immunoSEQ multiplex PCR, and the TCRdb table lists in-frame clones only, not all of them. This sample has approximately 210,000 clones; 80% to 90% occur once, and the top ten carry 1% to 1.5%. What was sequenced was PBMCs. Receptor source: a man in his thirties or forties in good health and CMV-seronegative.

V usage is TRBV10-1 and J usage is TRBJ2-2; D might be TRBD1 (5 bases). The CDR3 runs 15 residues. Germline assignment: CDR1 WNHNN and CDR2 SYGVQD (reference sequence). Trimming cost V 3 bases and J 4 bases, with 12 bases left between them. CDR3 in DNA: TGCGCCAGCAGTGAATTCGACACAGGCACCGGGGAGCTGTTTTTT. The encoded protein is CASSEFDTGTGELFF.

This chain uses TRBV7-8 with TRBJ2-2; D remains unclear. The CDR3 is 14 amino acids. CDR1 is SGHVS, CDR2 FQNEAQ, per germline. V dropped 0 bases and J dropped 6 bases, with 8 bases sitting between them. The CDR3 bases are TGTGCCAGCAGCTTAGCCCTTGGAGCCGGGGAGCTGTTTTTT. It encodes CASSLALGAGELFF.

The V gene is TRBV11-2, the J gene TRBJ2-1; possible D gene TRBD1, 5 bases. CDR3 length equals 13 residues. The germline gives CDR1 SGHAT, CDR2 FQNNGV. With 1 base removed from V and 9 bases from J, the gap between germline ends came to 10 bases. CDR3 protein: CASSLVRQGEQFF. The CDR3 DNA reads TGTGCCAGCAGCTTAGTCCGTCAGGGTGAGCAGTTCTTC.

The CDR3 here is CASSRQGFYGYTF. Written as DNA, the CDR3 is TGTGCCAGCAGTAGACAGGGTTTCTATGGCTACACCTTC. This chain connects TRBV6-1 to TRBJ1-2; 7 positions agree with TRBD1. The V gene end was trimmed by 5 bases and the J gene end by 4 bases; junction bases not matched to a gene: 4. Germline CDR1 and CDR2: MNHNS and SASEGT. The CDR3 is made up of 13 amino acids.

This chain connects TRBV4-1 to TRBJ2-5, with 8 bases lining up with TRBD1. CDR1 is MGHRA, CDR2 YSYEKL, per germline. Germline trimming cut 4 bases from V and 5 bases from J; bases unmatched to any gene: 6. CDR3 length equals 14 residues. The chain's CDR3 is CASSRRGLEETQYF. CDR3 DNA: TGCGCCAGCAGCCGCAGGGGGCTGGAGGAGACCCAGTACTTC.

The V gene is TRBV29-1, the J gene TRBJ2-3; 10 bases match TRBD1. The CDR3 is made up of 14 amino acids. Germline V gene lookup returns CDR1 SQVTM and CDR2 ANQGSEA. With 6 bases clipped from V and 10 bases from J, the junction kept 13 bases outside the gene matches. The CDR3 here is CSVTTGTGERAQYF. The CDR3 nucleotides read TGCAGCGTGACTACCGGGACAGGGGAAAGGGCGCAGTATTTT.